The present TCR beta chain was sequenced within a study of blood T cell repertoires in COVID-19. Participants were aged roughly 18 to 90 years, lived in 24 US areas, and enrolled virtually. How the authors handled the data: Reference gene primer amplification in the assay estimated nucleated cell counts. Only in-frame clones appear in the TCRdb table, and some are missing; sequencing was by immunoSEQ multiplex PCR. V and J calls plus clone size are reproduced from that table; the DNA served to infer D and trimming. The sample lists over 150,000 clones, 80% occurring once. Germline loops: CDR1 SGHRS, CDR2 YFSETQ. This CDR3 spans 17 amino acids. The V end was cut by 2 bases, the J end by 7 bases, with 19 bases between.

The TCR was taken from a woman aged 60-75 years who had recovered from COVID-19. The chain recombines TRBV5-1 with TRBJ1-6; possibly TRBD1 for D (6 bases). What was sequenced was PBMCs or T cells enriched from blood (not recorded which). CDR3 coding DNA: TGCGCCAGCAGCTTCGTCGGGGGGCGGGAAAGGAATTCACCCCTCCACTTT. It is translated as CASSFVGGRERNSPLHF.